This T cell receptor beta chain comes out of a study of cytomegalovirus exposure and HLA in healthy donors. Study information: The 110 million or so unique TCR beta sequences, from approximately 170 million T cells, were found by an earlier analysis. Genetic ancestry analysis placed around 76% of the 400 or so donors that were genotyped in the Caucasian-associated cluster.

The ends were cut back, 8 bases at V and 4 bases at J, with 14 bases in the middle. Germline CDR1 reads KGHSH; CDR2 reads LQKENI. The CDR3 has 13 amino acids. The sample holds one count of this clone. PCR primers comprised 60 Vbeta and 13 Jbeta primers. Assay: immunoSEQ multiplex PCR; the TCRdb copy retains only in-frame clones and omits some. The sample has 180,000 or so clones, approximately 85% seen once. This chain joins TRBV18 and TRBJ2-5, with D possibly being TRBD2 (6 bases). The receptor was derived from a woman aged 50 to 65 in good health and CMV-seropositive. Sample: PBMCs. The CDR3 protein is CASTTGGVETQYF. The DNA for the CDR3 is TGTGCCAGCACCACCGGGGGTGTAGAGACCCAGTACTTC.